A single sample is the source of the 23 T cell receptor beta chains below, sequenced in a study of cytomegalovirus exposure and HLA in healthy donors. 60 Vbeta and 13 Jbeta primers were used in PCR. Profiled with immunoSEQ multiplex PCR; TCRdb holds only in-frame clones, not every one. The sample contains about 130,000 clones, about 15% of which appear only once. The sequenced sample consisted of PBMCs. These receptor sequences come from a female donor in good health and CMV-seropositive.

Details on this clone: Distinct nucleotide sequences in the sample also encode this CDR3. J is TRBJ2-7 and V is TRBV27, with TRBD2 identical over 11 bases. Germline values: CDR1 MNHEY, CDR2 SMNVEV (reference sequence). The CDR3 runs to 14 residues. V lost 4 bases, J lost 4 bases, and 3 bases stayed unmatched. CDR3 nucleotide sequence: TGTGCCAGCAGTTCTGGGACTAGCGGATACGAGCAGTACTTC. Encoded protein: CASSSGTSGYEQYF.

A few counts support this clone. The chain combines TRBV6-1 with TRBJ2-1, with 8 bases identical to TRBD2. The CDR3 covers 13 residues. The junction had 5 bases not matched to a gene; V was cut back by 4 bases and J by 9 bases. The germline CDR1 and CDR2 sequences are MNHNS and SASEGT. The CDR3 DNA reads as TGTGCCAGCAGTGGCGGGGGGCAGGCTGAGCAGTTCTTC. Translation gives CASSGGGQAEQFF.

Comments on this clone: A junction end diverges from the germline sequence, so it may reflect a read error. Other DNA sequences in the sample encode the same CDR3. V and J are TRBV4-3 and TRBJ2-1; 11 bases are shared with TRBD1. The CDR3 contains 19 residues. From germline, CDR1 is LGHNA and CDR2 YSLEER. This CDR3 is CASSQWTGGAVGVLNEQFF. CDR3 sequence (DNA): TGCGCCAGCAGCCAATGGACAGGGGGCGCCGTGGGAGTACTCAATGAACAGTTCTTC.

DNA for the CDR3: TGTGCCAGCACCGGGAGCGGGAGATGGAATAAGCAGTTCTTC. This translates into CASTGSGRWNKQFF. The chain has TRBV2 and TRBJ2-1; 8 bases agree with TRBD2. Germline assignment: CDR1 SNHLY and CDR2 FYNNEI. This CDR3 is 14 amino acids long. Trimming took 7 bases from V and 11 from J; bases not matched to a gene: 13.

The CDR3 sequence is CATSRAGGPSNQPQHF. The CDR3 DNA follows: TGTGCCACCAGCAGGGCAGGGGGACCCAGCAATCAGCCCCAGCATTTT. V usage is TRBV15 and J usage is TRBJ1-5; TRBD1 matches at 7 bases. With 3 bases clipped from V and 1 base from J, the junction kept 6 bases outside the gene matches. Germline V gene data show CDR1 as LNHNV and CDR2 as YYDKDF (reference sequence). CDR3 length: 16 amino acids. Combining the CDR3 with reference TRBV15 and TRBJ1-5 gives the whole variable domain DAMVIQNPRYQVTQFGKPVTLSCSQTLNHNVMYWYQQKSSQAPKLLFHYYDKDFNNEADTPDNFQSRRPNTSFCFLDIRSPGLGDTAMYLCATSRAGGPSNQPQHFGDGTRLSIL.

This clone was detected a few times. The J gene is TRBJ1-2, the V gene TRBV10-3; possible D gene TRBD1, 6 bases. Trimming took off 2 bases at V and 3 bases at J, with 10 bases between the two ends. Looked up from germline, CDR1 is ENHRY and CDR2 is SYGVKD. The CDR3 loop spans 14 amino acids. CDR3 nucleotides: TGTGCCATCAGTGAGGCCAGGGGAGACTATGGCTACACCTTC. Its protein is CAISEARGDYGYTF.

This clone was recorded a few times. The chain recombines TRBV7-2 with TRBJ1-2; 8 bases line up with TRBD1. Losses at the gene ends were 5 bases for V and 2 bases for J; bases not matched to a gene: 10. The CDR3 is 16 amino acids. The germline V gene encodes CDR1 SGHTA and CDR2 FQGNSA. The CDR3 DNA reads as TGTGCCAGCAGCCGCGTAACGACAGGGGTAAACTATGGCTACACCTTC. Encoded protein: CASSRVTTGVNYGYTF.

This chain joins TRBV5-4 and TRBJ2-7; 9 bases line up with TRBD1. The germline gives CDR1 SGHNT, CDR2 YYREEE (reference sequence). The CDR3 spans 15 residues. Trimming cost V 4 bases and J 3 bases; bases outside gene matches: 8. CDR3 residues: CASSHDRGTNYEQYF. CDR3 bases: TGTGCCAGCAGCCACGACAGGGGGACAAACTACGAGCAGTACTTC.

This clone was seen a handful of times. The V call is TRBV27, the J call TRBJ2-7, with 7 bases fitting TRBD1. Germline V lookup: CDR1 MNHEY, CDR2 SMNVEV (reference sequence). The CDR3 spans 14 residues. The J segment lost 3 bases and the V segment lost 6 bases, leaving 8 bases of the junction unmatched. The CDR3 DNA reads TGTGCCAGCAGCCTAAACGGGGACAGCTACGAGCAGTACTTC. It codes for CASSLNGDSYEQYF.

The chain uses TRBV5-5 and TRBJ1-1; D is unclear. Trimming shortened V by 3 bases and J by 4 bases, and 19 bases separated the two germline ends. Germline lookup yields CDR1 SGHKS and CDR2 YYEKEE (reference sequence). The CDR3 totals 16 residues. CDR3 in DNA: TGTGCCAGCAGCTATCAGGCCGGATTGTCCCCCACTGAAGCTTTCTTT. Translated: CASSYQAGLSPTEAFF.

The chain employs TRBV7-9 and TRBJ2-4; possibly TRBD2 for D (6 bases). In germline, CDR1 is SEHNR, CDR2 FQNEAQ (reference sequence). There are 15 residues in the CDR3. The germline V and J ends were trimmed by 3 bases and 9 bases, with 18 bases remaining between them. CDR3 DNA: TGTGCCAGCAGCTTTGATCGTTTGGGACTGAGCATTCAGTACTTC. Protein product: CASSFDRLGLSIQYF.

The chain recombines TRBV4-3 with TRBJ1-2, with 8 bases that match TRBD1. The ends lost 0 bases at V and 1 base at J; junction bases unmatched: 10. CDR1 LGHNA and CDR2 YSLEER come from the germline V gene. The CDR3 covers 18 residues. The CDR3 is CASSQDPRAGGGNYGYTF. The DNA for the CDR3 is TGCGCCAGCAGCCAAGACCCGCGGGCAGGGGGCGGTAACTATGGCTACACCTTC.

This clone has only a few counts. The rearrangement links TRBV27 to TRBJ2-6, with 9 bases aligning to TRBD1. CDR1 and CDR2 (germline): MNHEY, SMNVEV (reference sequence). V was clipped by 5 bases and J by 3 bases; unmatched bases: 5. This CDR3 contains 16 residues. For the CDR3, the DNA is TGTGCCAGCAGTCTACAGGGGGCGGGTGGGGCCAACGTCCTGACTTTC. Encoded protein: CASSLQGAGGANVLTF.

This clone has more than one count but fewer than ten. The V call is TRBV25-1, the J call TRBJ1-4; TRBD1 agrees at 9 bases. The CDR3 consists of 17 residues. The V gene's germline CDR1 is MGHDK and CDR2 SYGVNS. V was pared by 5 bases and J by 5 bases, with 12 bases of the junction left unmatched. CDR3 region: CASSSPGQGVLNEKLFF. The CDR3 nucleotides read TGTGCCAGCAGTTCGCCGGGACAGGGTGTTTTGAATGAAAAACTGTTTTTT.

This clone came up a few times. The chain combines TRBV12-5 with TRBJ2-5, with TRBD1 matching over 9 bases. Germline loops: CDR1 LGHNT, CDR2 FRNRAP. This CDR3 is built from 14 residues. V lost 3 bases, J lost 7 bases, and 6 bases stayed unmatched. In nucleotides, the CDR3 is TGTGCTAGTGGTTTTAGGACAGGGGTGGGGACCCAGTACTTC. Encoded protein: CASGFRTGVGTQYF.

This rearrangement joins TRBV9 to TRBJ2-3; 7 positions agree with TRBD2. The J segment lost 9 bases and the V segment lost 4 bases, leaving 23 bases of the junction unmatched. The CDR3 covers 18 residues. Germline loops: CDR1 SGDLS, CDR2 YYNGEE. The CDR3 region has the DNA TGTGCCAGCAGCCCCATGCTGCGTGCGGCGGCGGGAGTTGACACGCAGTATTTT. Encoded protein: CASSPMLRAAAGVDTQYF.

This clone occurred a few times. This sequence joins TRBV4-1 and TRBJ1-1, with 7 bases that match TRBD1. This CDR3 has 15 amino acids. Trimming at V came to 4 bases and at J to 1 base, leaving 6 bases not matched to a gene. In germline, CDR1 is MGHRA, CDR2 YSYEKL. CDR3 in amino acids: CASSPSGTENTEAFF. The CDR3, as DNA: TGCGCCAGCAGCCCGTCCGGGACAGAGAACACTGAAGCTTTCTTT.

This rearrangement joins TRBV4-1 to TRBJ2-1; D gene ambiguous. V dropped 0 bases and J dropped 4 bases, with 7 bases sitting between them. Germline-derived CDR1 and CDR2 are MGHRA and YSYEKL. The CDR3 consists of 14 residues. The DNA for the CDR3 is TGCGCCAGCAGCCAAGATACGGTTTACAATGAGCAGTTCTTC. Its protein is CASSQDTVYNEQFF.

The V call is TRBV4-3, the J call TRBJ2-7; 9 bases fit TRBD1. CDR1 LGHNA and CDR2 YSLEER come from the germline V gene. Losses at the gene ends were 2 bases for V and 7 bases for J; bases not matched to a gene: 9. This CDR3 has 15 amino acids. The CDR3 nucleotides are TGCGCCAGCAGCCAAACGCTACAGGGGGCTGGGGAGCAGTACTTC. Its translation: CASSQTLQGAGEQYF.

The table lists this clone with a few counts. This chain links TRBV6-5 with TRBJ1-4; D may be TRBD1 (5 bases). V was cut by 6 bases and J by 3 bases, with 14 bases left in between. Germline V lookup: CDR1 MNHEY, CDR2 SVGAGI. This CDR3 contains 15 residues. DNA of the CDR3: TGTGCCAGCAGGAAACGGGGACTACCTAATGAAAAACTGTTTTTT. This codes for CASRKRGLPNEKLFF.

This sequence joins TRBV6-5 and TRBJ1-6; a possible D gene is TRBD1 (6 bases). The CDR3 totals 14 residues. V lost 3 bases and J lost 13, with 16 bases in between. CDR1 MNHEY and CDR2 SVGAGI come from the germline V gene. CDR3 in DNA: TGTGCCAGCAGTTATGACAGGTCCGCCTTTCCCCTCCACTTT. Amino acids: CASSYDRSAFPLHF.

Written as DNA, the CDR3 is TGCGCCAGCAGCCCCCGGACTAGCGGGTTCCAAGAGACCCAGTACTTC. Residues: CASSPRTSGFQETQYF. The chain combines TRBV5-1 with TRBJ2-5; TRBD2 agrees at 11 bases. V trimming: 4 bases; J trimming: 1 base; junction bases outside the gene matches: 6. Per the germline V gene, CDR1 is SGHRS and CDR2 is YFSETQ. The CDR3 is 16 residues long.

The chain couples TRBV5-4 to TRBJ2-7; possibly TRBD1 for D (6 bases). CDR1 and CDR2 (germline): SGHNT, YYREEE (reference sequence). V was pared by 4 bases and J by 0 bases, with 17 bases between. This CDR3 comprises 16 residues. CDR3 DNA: TGTGCCAGCAGCAAACAGGCGACAGGCCGCTCCTACGAGCAGTACTTC. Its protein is CASSKQATGRSYEQYF. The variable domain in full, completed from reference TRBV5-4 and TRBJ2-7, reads ETGVTQSPTHLIKTRGQQVTLRCSSQSGHNTVSWYQQALGQGPQFIFQYYREEENGRGNFPPRFSGLQFPNYSSELNVNALELDDSALYLCASSKQATGRSYEQYFGPGTRLTVT.